This TCR beta chain was recovered during a study of blood T cell repertoires in COVID-19. Assay: immunoSEQ multiplex PCR; the TCRdb copy retains only in-frame clones and omits some. The sample includes more than 150,000 clones, 65% to 90% of them seen just once. Participant-reported clinical history was the basis for cohort assignment. Germline V gene sequence: CDR1 LNHNV, CDR2 YYDKDF (reference sequence). There are 16 residues in the CDR3. After removal of 1 base from V and 0 bases from J, the junction contained 4 bases not matched to a gene. The sample consisted of PBMCs or T cells enriched from blood (not recorded which). This chain connects TRBV15 to TRBJ2-3, with TRBD2 identical over 7 bases. The sequence came from a man in his forties who had recovered from COVID-19. CDR3 sequence reads: CATSRGEGGSTDTQYF. For the CDR3, the DNA is TGTGCCACCAGCAGAGGGGAGGGTGGGAGCACAGATACGCAGTATTTT.